One and the same sample provided the 5 T cell receptor beta chains below, sequenced in a study of CD4+ T cells in melanoma. Data came from immunoSEQ multiplex PCR; TCRdb stores just in-frame clones and leaves some out. The table has about 140,000 clones, about 93% seen once. The receptors here all came from a human donor with melanoma.

The chain is built from TRBV5-1 and TRBJ2-1, with 10 bases fitting TRBD2. The CDR3 is 16 amino acids. V lost 8 bases, J lost 0 bases, and 8 bases stayed unmatched. CDR1 and CDR2 (germline): SGHRS, YFSETQ. CDR3 residues: CASAPIAGGSYNEQFF. CDR3 in DNA: TGCGCCAGTGCACCTATAGCGGGGGGCTCCTACAATGAGCAGTTCTTC. The full variable domain, with the rest looked up from reference TRBV5-1 and TRBJ2-1, is KAGVTQTPRYLIKTRGQQVTLSCSPISGHRSVSWYQQTPGQGLQFLFEYFSETQRNKGNFPGRFSGRQFSNSRSEMNVSTLELGDSALYLCASAPIAGGSYNEQFFGPGTRLTVL.

The J gene is TRBJ2-7, the V gene TRBV2, with 9 bases fitting TRBD2. The CDR3 contains 15 residues. Germline-derived CDR1 and CDR2 are SNHLY and FYNNEI. V shed 7 bases and J 2 bases; nucleotides not matched to a gene: 9. The CDR3 reads CASTPGTSLPYEQYF. CDR3 bases: TGTGCCAGCACCCCTGGGACTAGCCTCCCCTACGAGCAGTACTTC.

This chain links TRBV18 with TRBJ2-1; D may be TRBD1 or TRBD2 (6 bases each). The V end was cut by 6 bases, the J end by 0 bases, with 15 bases between. The germline gives CDR1 KGHSH, CDR2 LQKENI. The CDR3 contains 16 residues. In DNA, the CDR3 is TGTGCCAGCTCTCAGGGGTGGAGGGACTCCTACAATGAGCAGTTCTTC. As protein: CASSQGWRDSYNEQFF.

The chain recombines TRBV6-1 with TRBJ1-3, with a weak D call TRBD1 (6 bases). The CDR3 loop spans 13 amino acids. Per germline, CDR1 MNHNS and CDR2 SASEGT. V dropped 5 bases and J dropped 2 bases, with 7 bases sitting between them. Here the CDR3 reads CASSTGPGNTIYF. The CDR3 DNA reads TGTGCCAGCAGTACAGGGCCTGGAAACACCATATATTTT.

The genes are TRBV28 and TRBJ2-7; the D is unclear. Germline lookup yields CDR1 MDHEN and CDR2 SYDVKM. The V end lost 6 bases, the J end lost 2 bases, and 11 bases lay between the germline ends. The CDR3 is made up of 13 amino acids. This CDR3 is CASRESATYEQYF. The CDR3 DNA reads as TGTGCCAGCAGGGAATCCGCCACCTACGAGCAGTACTTC. Full variable domain (outside the CDR3, taken from reference TRBV28 and TRBJ2-7): DVKVTQSSRYLVKRTGEKVFLECVQDMDHENMFWYRQDPGLGLRLIYFSYDVKMKEKGDIPEGYSVSREKKERFSLILESASTNQTSMYLCASRESATYEQYFGPGTRLTVT.